The entry below gives a single TCR beta chain sequence along with its context. CD8+ and CD4+ blood T cells underwent TCR beta sequencing. TEMRA cells were FACS-enriched, unlike CD8+ and CD4+ T cells, which were negatively isolated. This record comes from a study of CD8 T cells in Susac syndrome. Reverse transcription of roughly 0.5 to 1 ug RNA was carried out with random hexamers. TCR beta CDR3 was amplified by immunoSEQ multiplex PCR. This amplification extended across 54 Vbeta and 13 Jbeta segments. One entry per CDR3 protein results from TCRdb running MiXCR on the immunoSEQ multiplex PCR reads. The sample contains more than 95,000 distinct CDR3 sequences, around 96% of which appear only once. The CDR3 runs 18 residues. CDR1 and CDR2 from the germline V gene are SGHRS and YFSETQ. V was pared by 4 bases and J by 4 bases, with 26 bases between.

The chain uses TRBV5-1 and TRBJ1-2; perhaps TRBD1 as D (5 bases). The sequencing input was CD4+ T cells from PBMCs. The TCR was taken from a human donor in good health. The CDR3 sequence is CASSNPDSWEGPFYGYTF. Here the CDR3 DNA reads TGCGCCAGCAGCAACCCTGACTCCTGGGAGGGGCCGTTCTATGGCTACACCTTC.